Below are 10 T cell receptor beta chains sequenced from a single sample in a study of blood T cell repertoires in COVID-19. TCRdb's copy holds only in-frame clones and misses some; the assay was immunoSEQ multiplex PCR. The data show around 210,000 clones, roughly 85% seen once. The source material was peripheral blood. These receptor sequences come from a man aged 50 or older with COVID-19, enrolled during active disease.

Here the CDR3 DNA reads TGTGCCAGTAGGATGAACACGGGGGCTTTCTTT. It encodes CASRMNTGAFF. This chain joins TRBV19 and TRBJ1-1, with D unresolved. The CDR3 loop spans 11 amino acids. V dropped 6 bases and J dropped 11 bases, with 13 bases sitting between them. CDR1 and CDR2 from the germline V gene are LNHDA and SQIVND (reference sequence). The full variable domain, rest sourced from reference TRBV19 and TRBJ1-1, is DGGITQSPKYLFRKEGQNVTLSCEQNLNHDAMYWYRQDPGQGLRLIYYSQIVNDFQKGDIAEGYSVSREKKESFPLTVTSAQKNPTAFYLCASRMNTGAFFGQGTRLTVV.

V is TRBV28 and J is TRBJ1-2, with TRBD1 identical over 9 bases. Unmatched junction bases numbered 3, after V lost 6 bases and J lost 1 base. This CDR3 spans 14 amino acids. Per the germline V gene, CDR1 is MDHEN and CDR2 is SYDVKM. The CDR3 coding sequence is TGTGCCAGCAGCACAGGGGGCGTTAACTATGGCTACACCTTC. This gives the protein CASSTGGVNYGYTF.

This chain connects TRBV5-8 to TRBJ2-1, with D perhaps matching TRBD2 (5 bases). In germline, CDR1 is SGHTS, CDR2 YDEGEE. This CDR3 has 17 amino acids. Trimming cost V 0 bases and J 4 bases, with 17 bases left between them. The chain's CDR3 is CASSLAGASRTYNEQFF. DNA for the CDR3: TGTGCCAGCAGCTTGGCCGGTGCTAGCCGGACGTACAATGAGCAGTTCTTC. The entire variable domain, with the rest obtained from reference TRBV5-8 and TRBJ2-1, is as follows: EAGVTQSPTHLIKTRGQQATLRCSPISGHTSVYWYQQALGLGLQFLLWYDEGEERNRGNFPPRFSGRQFPNYSSELNVNALELEDSALYLCASSLAGASRTYNEQFFGPGTRLTVL.

This clone was seen a handful of times. This sequence joins TRBV20-1 and TRBJ1-1; D is undetermined. The V gene lost 4 bases and the J gene lost 2 bases, with 5 bases spanning the gap. This CDR3 has 11 amino acids. Germline V gives CDR1 DFQATT, CDR2 SNEGSKA (reference sequence). The DNA for the CDR3 is TGCAGTGCTATTCTTAACACTGAAGCTTTCTTT. This codes for CSAILNTEAFF.

The rearrangement joins TRBV13 to TRBJ2-3; D possibly corresponds to TRBD1 (6 bases). This CDR3 region has 16 residues. V was shortened by 2 bases and J by 4 bases, with 16 bases between the two germline ends. The germline CDR1 and CDR2 sequences are PRHDT and FYEKMQ (reference sequence). This CDR3 reads CASSLKRGLNPDTQYF. The DNA of the CDR3 is TGTGCCAGCAGCTTAAAAAGGGGGTTAAATCCAGATACGCAGTATTTT.

The chain is built from TRBV7-2 and TRBJ1-2; D uncertain. Per germline, CDR1 SGHTA and CDR2 FQGNSA. The CDR3 spans 14 residues. Trimming pared 5 bases from V and 4 bases from J, leaving 14 bases between. The CDR3 nucleotides read TGTGCCAGCAGCCCGAGGAACCACCTCTATGGCTACACCTTC. Amino acid sequence: CASSPRNHLYGYTF.

The V gene is TRBV6-5, the J gene TRBJ1-2; D ambiguous. V lost 0 bases, J lost 4 bases, and 15 bases lay in between. In germline, CDR1 is MNHEY, CDR2 SVGAGI. This CDR3 contains 16 residues. The CDR3 spells CASSYSAATLIYGYTF. The CDR3 bases are TGTGCCAGCAGTTACTCGGCGGCCACCTTAATCTATGGCTACACCTTC.

V usage is TRBV24-1 and J usage is TRBJ2-1; a possible D gene is TRBD1 (5 bases). The CDR3 is 15 residues long. The germline V gene has CDR1 KGHDR and CDR2 SFDVKD. V dropped 4 bases and J dropped 7 bases, with 16 bases sitting between them. The CDR3 DNA reads TGTGCCACCAGTGACGCGTGGCAGGGATTTAATGAGCAGTTCTTC. As protein: CATSDAWQGFNEQFF.

This clone was seen only a few times. Here the CDR3 reads CASGDRSYGYTF. As DNA, the CDR3 is TGCGCCAGTGGGGACAGGTCTTATGGCTACACCTTC. The chain carries TRBV5-1 and TRBJ1-2, with 8 positions matching TRBD1. With V trimmed by 8 bases and J by 5 bases, 5 bases remained unmatched. This CDR3 comprises 12 residues. CDR1 is SGHRS and CDR2 is YFSETQ in the germline V gene. Combining the CDR3 with reference TRBV5-1 and TRBJ1-2 gives the whole variable domain KAGVTQTPRYLIKTRGQQVTLSCSPISGHRSVSWYQQTPGQGLQFLFEYFSETQRNKGNFPGRFSGRQFSNSRSEMNVSTLELGDSALYLCASGDRSYGYTFGSGTRLTVV.

CDR3 residues: CASSVIQGRNTQYF. In nucleotides, the CDR3 is TGTGCCAGCAGCGTAATTCAGGGTCGAAATACGCAGTATTTT. The chain links TRBV6-6 to TRBJ2-3; D possibly corresponds to TRBD1 (5 bases). Trimming left V 6 bases short and J 7 bases short, with 17 bases between. This CDR3 comprises 14 residues. The germline CDR1 and CDR2 sequences are MNHNY and SVGAGI (reference sequence).